This T cell receptor beta chain was found in a study of cytomegalovirus exposure and HLA in healthy donors listed by TCRdb under 2017. Regarding the study in general: An earlier analysis of under 600 of the donors reported more than 250 Gb of sequence data and 117 million unique TCR beta sequences from about 200 million T cells. Roughly 300 gigabases of sequencing data and around 80 million unique TCR sequences made up an early release that covered 500 to 700 HLA-typed donors. The genetic ancestry cluster associated with self-reported Caucasian donors included 70% to 85% of the approximately 410 genotyped donors. The study aimed to test whether signatures of past pathogen exposure could be identified by cataloging public T cell receptors. The study profiled the T cell repertoires of fewer than 850 subjects by immunosequencing and related them to cytomegalovirus serostatus. Along with the roughly 670-subject first cohort, a separate validation cohort of over 90 different subjects was used. High-throughput TCR immunosequencing, statistical association of individual TCRs with disease status, and machine learning were combined to predict cytomegalovirus infection status. A later analysis re-examined previously published TCR beta repertoires from 610 or so donors and added high-resolution HLA genotyping to investigate patterns of TCR occurrence. Rather than drawing on any new phenotypic data, the later analysis identified candidate immune exposures from TCR beta sequences and the way those sequences occurred across donors. In an earlier analysis of 587 of the donors, high-throughput TCR beta sequencing was used to judge whether each TCR beta V gene segment behaved as functional or pseudogenic. Donor age, sex, ethnicity and CMV serostatus were compiled alongside the repertoire data. In a later genetic analysis, genome-wide SNP genotypes for about 55% of the roughly 700 donors were used, and that subset was treated as a discovery cohort. All discovery cohort repertoires had been generated using a single sequencing platform. Class I and class II HLA loci were covered by the typing at four-digit resolution. Typing coverage varied by locus: about 620-630 donors for A, B, C, DRB1 and DQB1; roughly 510 for DQA1; about 600 for DPA1; around 490 for DPB1. About 5 DR-DQ haplotypes were handled as single units for association and clustering, since linkage in the cohort was strong. Among 398 genotyped donors of the cohort, an average of approximately 240,000 unique TCR beta nucleotide sequences were sequenced per donor, approximately 20% of them non-productive.

The library was obtained by the immunoSEQ multiplex PCR assay. For the multiplex PCR, a mixture combining 60 forward primers for TCR Vbeta segments and 13 reverse primers for TCR Jbeta segments was used. The CDR3 region of rearranged TCR beta genes was amplified from genomic DNA with a multiplex PCR assay. On the Illumina HiSeq System, the amplified TCR beta libraries were sequenced as 87-base-pair reads. The authors' pipeline ran thus. Across the 700 or so repertoires, a later analysis counted 75 million to 90 million unique TCR beta chains, some 11 million of which were shared by at least two donors. Raw reads were error-corrected and collapsed into unique sequences by a nearest-neighbor algorithm in which closely related sequences were merged to remove PCR and sequencing errors. To assign V, D and J gene segments, CDR3 sequences were aligned to IMGT reference sequences. For a sequence to be retained, at least a six-nucleotide match to both a V gene segment and a J gene segment was required. A rearrangement was called productive if the CDR3 had no stop codons and remained in frame with V and J, and every other rearrangement was called non-productive. CDR3 was defined according to IMGT convention as the region running from the second conserved V-encoded cysteine to the conserved J-encoded phenylalanine. The earlier analysis of 587 of the donors excluded sequences that lacked an unambiguous match to a single V gene segment. An earlier analysis of a few hundred of the donors called V segments functional above 56.7% productive rearrangements and segregating when the between-donor standard deviation exceeded 5%. To diagnose cytomegalovirus status from the catalog of TCR beta chain sequences, a statistical classification framework was built. In a later analysis, V and J genes were assigned by comparing TCR nucleotide sequences against IMGT/GENE-DB human TR gene sequences. Using the TCRdist pipeline, a later analysis assigned CDR3 sequences along with most-parsimonious VDJ recombination scenarios. In a later analysis, every TCR beta chain was defined by the combination of its CDR3 amino acid sequence and its V-gene family, and reads without a unique V-gene family were dropped. In a later analysis, around 650 highly shared, low-generation-probability nucleotide sequences were removed to address suspected cross-contamination and a sequencing artifact. In a later analysis, a clonal expansion index was calculated for each public chain from normalized within-repertoire ranks of inferred template counts. A later analysis computed generation probabilities with a VDJ recombination model fitted to out-of-frame rearrangements, and checked the results against IGoR. In a later analysis, hypergeometric tests were used to score TCR-TCR, TCR-HLA and TCR-CMV co-occurrence, with a repertoire-size bias correction applied to TCR pairs. In a later analysis, false discovery rates were estimated by permuting HLA or CMV assignments 20 times. In a later analysis, co-occurring TCRs were grouped using DBSCAN, with TCRdist sequence similarity added in when clustering inside HLA-allele-positive subsets. Co-occurrence clustering excluded repertoires with fewer than 30,000 or more than 120,000 public chains, plus five with anomalous nucleotide sharing. This immuneACCESS table, as held by TCRdb, lists in-frame sequences with V and J called but not all clones. Of the missing ones, under half trace to an unresolved V gene in checked studies; the others have no known cause. V and J calls and clone size are those listed in that table; D and trimming were worked out from the DNA. Here the sample has some 250,000 clones; more than 75% occur a single time. The leading ten clones occupy around 5.4% of the sample.

Study-level results and caveats: CMV serostatus was the only immune exposure information available for the cohort. Presence/absence analyses assumed roughly uniform sequencing depth across donors, an assumption that may not hold. According to a later analysis, TCR association rates differed among HLA loci, with DRB1 alleles showing the most associated TCRs and HLA-C alleles showing the fewest. Most TCR sequences were seen in very few donors, while some public TCRs were found in many individuals. A later analysis found that most CMV-associated TCR beta chains appeared HLA-restricted, with HLA associations seemingly driven largely by CMV exposure. Strong co-occurrence of HLA alleles, especially DR and DQ, made assigning TCR associations to individual alleles difficult. Linkage disequilibrium might explain the correlated functional status among segregating V segments, but an unknown experimental factor could not be excluded. In the study, about 150 TCR beta chains were listed as associated with cytomegalovirus. Broadly in line with IMGT annotations, most TCR beta V segments showed up in productive rearrangements about 90% or about 30% of the time in an earlier analysis of about 500 of the donors. About 17 rarely observed V segments, including chromosome 9 orphons, were excluded from the earlier analysis of almost 600 of the donors because counts were too low. Compared with equally common non-associated chains, HLA-associated TCR beta chains in a later analysis were more clonally expanded and had lower generation probabilities. A cluster of highly shared sequence variants was judged likely to be a technical artifact of the sequencing pipeline. An association between a missense DCLRE1C variant and V-gene and J-gene trimming of TCR beta chains was found in a later genetic analysis and replicated in an independent cohort. Some IMGT-functional V segments, including TRBV6-2 and TRBV6-3, could not be told apart with the 87-base-pair reads, so those segments were excluded. The cohort was sequenced for TCR beta chains only, and without alpha or paired-chain data the features that could be detected were limited. A further reported finding was that TCR beta sequences accurately predicted the HLA-A and HLA-B alleles for most subjects in the first cohort. Several of the top co-occurrence clusters appeared to be linked to parvovirus B19, influenza, CMV and Epstein-Barr virus, according to a later analysis. According to the authors, the approach could potentially be generalized to other disease states and immunological phenotypes. In vitro tests confirmed that a few of the cytomegalovirus-associated TCR beta chains recognize cytomegalovirus antigens. The classifier was reported to diagnose cytomegalovirus status with high specificity and sensitivity in both the original and validation cohorts. A later genetic analysis reported fewer N-insertions in productive TCRs among donors in an Asian-associated ancestry cluster than the roughly 620-donor mean. At a false discovery rate of 0.05, a later analysis linked some 18,000 TCR beta sequences to specific HLA alleles. Because HLA typing was missing for some donors at each locus, association tests included only the typed subset.

On this clone itself: Its binding antigen is unknown. Per-base quality was not reported, and no clone a single base away is much larger than it.

The CDR1 and CDR2 encoded by the germline V gene (reference sequence) are SGHNT and YYREEE. The CDR3 holds 12 amino acids from the cysteine to the phenylalanine. The entry retains the CDR3 DNA only, 36 bases that are in frame from base 1. The V and J ends are trimmed by 4 bases and 0 bases, leaving 4 bases between them. The cohort comprised fewer than 750 healthy bone marrow donors. All cohort members were sampled while nominally healthy, although unrecorded immune exposures were likely present. The donor was CMV seropositive and was included in the group of almost 300 seropositive cohort members. Every donor gave a peripheral blood sample, and the peripheral blood mononuclear cells from that sample were used for TCR beta sequencing. The Qiagen DNeasy Blood Extraction Kit was used to extract genomic DNA from the blood cell samples.

The V gene is TRBV5-4 and the J gene is TRBJ2-5; the D gene is unclear. The sequence was obtained from a woman aged 40 to 50 in good health and CMV-seropositive. The sample comprised PBMCs. The CDR3 loop reads CASSPDQETQYF. At the DNA level, the sequence is TGTGCCAGCAGCCCAGACCAAGAGACCCAGTACTTC.